The table lists the clone carrying this TCR beta chain with a count of one. The sample comes from a study of T cell changes during pregnancy in multiple sclerosis. Libraries were prepared by immunoSEQ multiplex PCR; TCRdb keeps only in-frame clonotypes and omits some of them. The sample lists 37,000 or so clones; 85% to 95% were seen once. Germline-derived CDR1 and CDR2 are SGHAT and FQNNGV. V shed 5 bases and J shed 6 bases, with 25 bases lying between them. The CDR3 sequence is 17 residues long. The TCR comes from a female donor with multiple sclerosis, enrolled in a pregnancy study. Sequenced here: CD4+ T cells from peripheral blood mononuclear cells, sampled in the second trimester of pregnancy. The chain combines TRBV11-2 with TRBJ1-2, with D perhaps TRBD1 (6 bases). CDR3 loop: CASSLQYGGAGVDGYTF. In DNA form, the CDR3 reads TGTGCCAGCAGCCTTCAATACGGGGGGGCGGGAGTCGATGGCTACACCTTC.